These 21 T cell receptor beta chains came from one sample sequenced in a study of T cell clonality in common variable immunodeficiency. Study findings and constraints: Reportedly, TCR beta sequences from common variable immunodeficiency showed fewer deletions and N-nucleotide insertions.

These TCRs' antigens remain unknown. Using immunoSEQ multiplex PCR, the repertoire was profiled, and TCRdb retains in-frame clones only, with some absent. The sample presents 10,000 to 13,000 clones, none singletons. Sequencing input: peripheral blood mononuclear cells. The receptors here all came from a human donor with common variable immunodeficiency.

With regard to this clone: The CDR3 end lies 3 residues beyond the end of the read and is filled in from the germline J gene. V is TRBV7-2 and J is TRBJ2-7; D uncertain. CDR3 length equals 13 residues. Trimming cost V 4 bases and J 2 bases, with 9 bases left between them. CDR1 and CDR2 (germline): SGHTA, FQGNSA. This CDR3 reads CASSSSETYEQYF. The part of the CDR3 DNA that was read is TGTGCCAGCAGCTCCAGCGAGACCTACGAG.

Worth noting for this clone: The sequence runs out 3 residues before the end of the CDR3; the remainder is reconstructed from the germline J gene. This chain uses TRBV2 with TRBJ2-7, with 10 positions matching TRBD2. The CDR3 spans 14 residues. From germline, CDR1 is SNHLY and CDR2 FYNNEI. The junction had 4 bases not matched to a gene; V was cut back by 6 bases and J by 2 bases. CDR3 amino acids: CASSWTSGAYEQYF. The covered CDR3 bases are TGTGCCAGCAGCTGGACTAGCGGAGCCTACGAG.

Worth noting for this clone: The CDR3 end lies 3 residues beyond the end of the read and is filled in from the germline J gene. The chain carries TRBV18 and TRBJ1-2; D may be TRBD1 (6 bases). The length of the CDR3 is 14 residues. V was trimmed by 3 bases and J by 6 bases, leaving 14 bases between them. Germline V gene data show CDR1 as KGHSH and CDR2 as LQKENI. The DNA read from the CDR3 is TGTGCCAGCTCACCGGCAGGGGACCTTAATGGC. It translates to CASSPAGDLNG. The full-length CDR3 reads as CASSPAGDLNGYTF.

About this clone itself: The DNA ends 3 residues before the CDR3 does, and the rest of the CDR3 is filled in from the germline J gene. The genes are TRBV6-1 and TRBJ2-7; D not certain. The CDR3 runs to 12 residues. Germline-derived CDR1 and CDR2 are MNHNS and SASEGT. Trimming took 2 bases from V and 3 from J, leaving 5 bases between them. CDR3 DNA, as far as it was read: TGTGCCAGCAGTGAATACGGCTACGAG. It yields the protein CASSEYGYE. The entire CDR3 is CASSEYGYEQYF.

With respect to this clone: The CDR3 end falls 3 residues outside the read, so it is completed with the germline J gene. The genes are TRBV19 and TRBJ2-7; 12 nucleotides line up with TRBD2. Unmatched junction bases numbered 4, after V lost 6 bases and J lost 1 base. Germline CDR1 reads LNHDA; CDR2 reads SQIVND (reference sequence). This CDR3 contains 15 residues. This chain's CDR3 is CASRILAGGSYEQYF. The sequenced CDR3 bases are TGTGCCAGTAGGATACTAGCGGGAGGATCCTACGAG.

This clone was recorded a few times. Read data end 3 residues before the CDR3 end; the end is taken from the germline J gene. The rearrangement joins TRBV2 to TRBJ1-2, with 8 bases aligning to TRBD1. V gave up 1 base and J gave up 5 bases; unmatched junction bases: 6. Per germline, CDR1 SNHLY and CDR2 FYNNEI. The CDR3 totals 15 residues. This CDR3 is CASSEGPGGPYGYTF. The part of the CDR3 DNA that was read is TGTGCCAGCAGTGAAGGTCCAGGGGGCCCTTATGGC.

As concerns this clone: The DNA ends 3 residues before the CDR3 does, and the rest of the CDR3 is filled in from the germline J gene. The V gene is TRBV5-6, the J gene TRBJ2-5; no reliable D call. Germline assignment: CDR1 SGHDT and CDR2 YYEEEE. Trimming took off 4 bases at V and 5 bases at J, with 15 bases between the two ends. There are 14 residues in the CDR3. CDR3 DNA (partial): TGTGCCAGCAGCCGACGACGTATAGGGGAGACC. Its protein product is CASSRRRIGET. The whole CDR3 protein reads CASSRRRIGETQYF.

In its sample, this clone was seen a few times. CDR3 DNA, as far as it was read: TGTGCCGGCCAGCAGGGGGCCAGGGGTGTTCCCGGGGAG. Encoded protein: CAGQQGARGVPGE. The whole CDR3 region reads CAGQQGARGVPGELFF. The V call is TRBV6-2 or TRBV6-3, the J call TRBJ2-2, with 8 bases aligning to TRBD1. The read comes to an end 3 residues before the CDR3 does, leaving the germline J gene to fill in the end. Germline loops: CDR1 MNHEY, CDR2 SVGEGT. CDR3 length equals 16 residues. Trimming cost V 11 bases and J 6 bases; bases outside gene matches: 17.

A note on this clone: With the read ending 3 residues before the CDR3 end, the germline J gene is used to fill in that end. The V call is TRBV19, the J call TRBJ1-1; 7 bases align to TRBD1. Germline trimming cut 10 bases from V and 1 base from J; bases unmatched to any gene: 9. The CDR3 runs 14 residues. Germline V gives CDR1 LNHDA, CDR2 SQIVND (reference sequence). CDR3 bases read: TGTGCCACTTCGACAGGGCGGACGAACACTGAA. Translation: CATSTGRTNTE. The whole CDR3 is CATSTGRTNTEAFF.

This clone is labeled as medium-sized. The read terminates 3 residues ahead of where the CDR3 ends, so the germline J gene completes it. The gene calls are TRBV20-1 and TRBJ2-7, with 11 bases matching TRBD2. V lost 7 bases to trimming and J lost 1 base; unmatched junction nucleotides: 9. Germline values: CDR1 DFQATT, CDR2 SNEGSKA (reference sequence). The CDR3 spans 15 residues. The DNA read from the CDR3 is TGCAGTGAGACACTAGCGGGAGTTGGGTCCTACGAG. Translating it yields CSETLAGVGSYE. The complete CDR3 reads CSETLAGVGSYEQYF.

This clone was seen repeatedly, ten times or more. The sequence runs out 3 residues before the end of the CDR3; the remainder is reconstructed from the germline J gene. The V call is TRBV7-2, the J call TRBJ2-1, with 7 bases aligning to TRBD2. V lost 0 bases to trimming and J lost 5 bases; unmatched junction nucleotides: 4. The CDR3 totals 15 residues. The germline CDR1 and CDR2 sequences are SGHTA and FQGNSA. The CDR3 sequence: CASSLAAGSHNEQFF. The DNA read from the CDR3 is TGTGCCAGCAGCTTAGCAGCGGGAAGCCACAATGAG.

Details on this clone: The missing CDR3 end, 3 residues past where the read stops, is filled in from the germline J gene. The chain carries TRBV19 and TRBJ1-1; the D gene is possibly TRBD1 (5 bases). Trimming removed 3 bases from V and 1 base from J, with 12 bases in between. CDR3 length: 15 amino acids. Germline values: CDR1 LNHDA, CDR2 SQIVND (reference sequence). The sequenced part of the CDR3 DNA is TGTGCCAGTAGTATTGATGACAGCCCGAACACTGAA. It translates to CASSIDDSPNTE. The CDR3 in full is CASSIDDSPNTEAFF.

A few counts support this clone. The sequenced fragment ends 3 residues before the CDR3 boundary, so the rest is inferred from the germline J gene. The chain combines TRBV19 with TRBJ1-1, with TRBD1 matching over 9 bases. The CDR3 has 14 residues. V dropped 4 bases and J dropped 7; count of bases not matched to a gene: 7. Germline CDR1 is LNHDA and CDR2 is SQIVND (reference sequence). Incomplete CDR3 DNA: TGTGCCAGTAGTAGCGGACAGGGGTCCTTTGAA. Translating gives CASSSGQGSFE. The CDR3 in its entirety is CASSSGQGSFEAFF.

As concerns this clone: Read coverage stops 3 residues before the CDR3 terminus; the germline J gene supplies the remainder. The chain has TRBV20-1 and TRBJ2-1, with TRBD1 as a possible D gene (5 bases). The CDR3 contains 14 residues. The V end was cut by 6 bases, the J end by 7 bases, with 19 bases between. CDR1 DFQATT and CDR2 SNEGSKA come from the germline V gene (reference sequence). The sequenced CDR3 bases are TGCAGTGCAACCCCTAGGGTGGGGCTAAATGAG. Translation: CSATPRVGLNE. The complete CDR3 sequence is CSATPRVGLNEQFF.

The covered CDR3 bases are TGTGCCAGCAGTCCACAGGGACCGGGCAATCAGCCC. The encoded protein is CASSPQGPGNQP. The full CDR3 is CASSPQGPGNQPQHF. J is TRBJ1-5 and V is TRBV7-2; D perhaps matches TRBD1 (6 bases). The read gets to within 3 residues of the CDR3 end, and the germline J gene fills in the rest. Germline V gives CDR1 SGHTA, CDR2 FQGNSA. The V gene lost 6 bases and the J gene lost 2 bases, with 14 bases spanning the gap. The CDR3 covers 15 residues.

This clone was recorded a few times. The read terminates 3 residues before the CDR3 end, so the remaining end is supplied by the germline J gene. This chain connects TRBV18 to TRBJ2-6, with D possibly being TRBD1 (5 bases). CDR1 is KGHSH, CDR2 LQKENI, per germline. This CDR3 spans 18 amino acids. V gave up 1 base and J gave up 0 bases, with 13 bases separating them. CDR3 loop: CASSPLDSPISGANVLTF. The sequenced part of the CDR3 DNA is TGTGCCAGCTCACCACTCGACAGTCCTATCTCTGGGGCCAACGTC.

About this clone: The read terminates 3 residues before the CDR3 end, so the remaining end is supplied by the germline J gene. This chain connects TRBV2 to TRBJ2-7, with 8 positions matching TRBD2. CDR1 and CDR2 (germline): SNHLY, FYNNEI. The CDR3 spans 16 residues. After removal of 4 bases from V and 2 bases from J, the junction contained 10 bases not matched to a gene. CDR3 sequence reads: CASSVATSGDTYEQYF. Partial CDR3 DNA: TGTGCCAGCAGTGTTGCTACTAGCGGAGATACCTACGAG.

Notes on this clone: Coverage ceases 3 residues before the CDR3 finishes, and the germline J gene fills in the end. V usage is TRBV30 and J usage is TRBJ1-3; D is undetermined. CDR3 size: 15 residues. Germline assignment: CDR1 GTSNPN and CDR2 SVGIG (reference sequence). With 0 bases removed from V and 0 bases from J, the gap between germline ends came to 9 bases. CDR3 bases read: TGTGCCTGGAGTGTAAGCGGTTCCTCTGGAAACACC. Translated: CAWSVSGSSGNT. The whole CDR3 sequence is CAWSVSGSSGNTIYF.

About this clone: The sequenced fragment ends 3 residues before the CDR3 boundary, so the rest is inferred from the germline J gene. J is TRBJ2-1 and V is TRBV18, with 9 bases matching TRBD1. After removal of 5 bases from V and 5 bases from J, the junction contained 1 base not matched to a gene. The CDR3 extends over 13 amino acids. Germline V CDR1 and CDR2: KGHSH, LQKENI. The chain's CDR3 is CASSRTGDNEQFF. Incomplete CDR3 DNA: TGTGCCAGCTCAAGGACAGGGGACAATGAG.

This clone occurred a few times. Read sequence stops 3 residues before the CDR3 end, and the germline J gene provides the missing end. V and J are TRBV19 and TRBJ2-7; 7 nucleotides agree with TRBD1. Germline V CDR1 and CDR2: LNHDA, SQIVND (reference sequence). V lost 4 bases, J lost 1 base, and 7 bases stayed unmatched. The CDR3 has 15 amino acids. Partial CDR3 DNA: TGTGCCAGTAGTACACCGGGACAGTGGTCCTACGAG. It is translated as CASSTPGQWSYE. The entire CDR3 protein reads CASSTPGQWSYEQYF.

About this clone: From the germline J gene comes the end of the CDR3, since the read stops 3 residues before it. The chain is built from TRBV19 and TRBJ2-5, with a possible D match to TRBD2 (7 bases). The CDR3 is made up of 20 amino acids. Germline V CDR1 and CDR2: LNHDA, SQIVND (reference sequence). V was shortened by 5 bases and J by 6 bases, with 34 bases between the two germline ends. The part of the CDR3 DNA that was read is TGTGCCAGTAGTTCCCGCGGGGGCTATGGCGCGAGTCTGGGGTATAAGACC. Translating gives CASSSRGGYGASLGYKT. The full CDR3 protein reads CASSSRGGYGASLGYKTQYF.